This T cell receptor beta chain was obtained from a study of T cells in narcolepsy. Sequencing used immunoSEQ multiplex PCR; TCRdb keeps in-frame clones, though not all of them. The data show 25,000 or so clones, around 78% seen once. The CDR3 is made up of 16 amino acids. V lost 3 bases, J lost 2 bases, and 9 bases stayed unmatched. The germline gives CDR1 LGHNA, CDR2 YNFKEQ. Sequenced sample: CD45RA- memory CD4+ T cells from PBMCs. The receptor was isolated from a human donor with narcolepsy. The chain joins TRBV4-2 to TRBJ2-5; the match to TRBD2 covers 7 bases. CDR3 residues: CASSQVGGGRQETQYF. The CDR3 DNA reads TGTGCCAGCAGCCAGGTCGGGGGAGGGCGGCAAGAGACCCAGTACTTC.